This entry describes one TCR beta chain. Its antigen is undetermined. This sample is drawn from a study of T cell responses to AZD1222 COVID-19 vaccine. Clones were read by immunoSEQ multiplex PCR, and TCRdb kept only the in-frame ones, dropping some. The sample holds about 130,000 clones, roughly 87% seen once. Study-level points and caveats: Unmutated variant regions are reportedly the target of nearly half of TCRs that are spike-specific. The breadth and depth of Spike-specific TCRs increased once two AZD1222 doses had been given. Baseline seropositivity occurred in only a handful of AZD1222 recipients.

Germline values: CDR1 ENHRY, CDR2 SYGVKD. This CDR3 is 14 amino acids long. V shed 4 bases, J shed 0 bases, and the junction held 2 bases outside the gene matches. The source of this sequence is an adult in good health. The chain carries TRBV10-3 and TRBJ2-5, with TRBD1 identical over 7 bases. The material was peripheral blood, obtained on day 0 of AZD1222 vaccination. CDR3 nucleotide sequence: TGTGCCATCAGTGGGGACAGTTACCAAGAGACCCAGTACTTC. Its protein product is CAISGDSYQETQYF.